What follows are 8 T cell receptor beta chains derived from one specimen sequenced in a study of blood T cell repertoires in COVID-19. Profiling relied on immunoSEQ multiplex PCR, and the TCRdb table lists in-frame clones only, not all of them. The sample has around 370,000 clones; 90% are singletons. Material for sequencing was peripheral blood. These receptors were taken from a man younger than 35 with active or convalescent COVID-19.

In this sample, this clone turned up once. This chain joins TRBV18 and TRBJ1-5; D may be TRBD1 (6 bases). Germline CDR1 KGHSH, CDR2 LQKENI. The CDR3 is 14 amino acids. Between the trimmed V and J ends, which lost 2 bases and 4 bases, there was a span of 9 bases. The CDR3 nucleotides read TGTGCCAGCTCACCAGGGGGACAAAATCAGCCCCAGCATTTT. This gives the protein CASSPGGQNQPQHF.

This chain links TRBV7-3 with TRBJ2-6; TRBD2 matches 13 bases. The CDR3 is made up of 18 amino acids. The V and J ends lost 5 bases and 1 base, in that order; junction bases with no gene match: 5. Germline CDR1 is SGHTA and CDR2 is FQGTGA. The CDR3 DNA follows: TGTGCCAGCAGCATGGGGACTAGCGGGACGTCTGGGGCCAACGTCCTGACTTTC. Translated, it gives CASSMGTSGTSGANVLTF.

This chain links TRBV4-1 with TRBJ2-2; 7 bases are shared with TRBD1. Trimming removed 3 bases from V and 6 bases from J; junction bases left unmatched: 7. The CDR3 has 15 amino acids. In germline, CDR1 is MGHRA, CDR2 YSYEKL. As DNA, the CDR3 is TGCGCCAGCAGCCACCGCCGACAGGGTTCCGGGGAGCTGTTTTTT. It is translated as CASSHRRQGSGELFF.

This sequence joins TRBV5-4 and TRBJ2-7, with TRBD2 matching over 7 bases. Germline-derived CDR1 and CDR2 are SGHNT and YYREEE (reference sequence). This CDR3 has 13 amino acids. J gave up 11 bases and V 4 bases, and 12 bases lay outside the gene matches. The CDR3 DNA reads TGTGCCAGCAGCCCGTCAGTGGCGGGAGCTAAGTACTTC. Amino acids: CASSPSVAGAKYF.

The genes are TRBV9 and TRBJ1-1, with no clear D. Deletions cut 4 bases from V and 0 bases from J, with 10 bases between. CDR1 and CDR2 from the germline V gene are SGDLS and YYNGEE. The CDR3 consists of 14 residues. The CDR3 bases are TGTGCCAGCAGCACGTCAGGAATGAACACTGAAGCTTTCTTT. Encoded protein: CASSTSGMNTEAFF.

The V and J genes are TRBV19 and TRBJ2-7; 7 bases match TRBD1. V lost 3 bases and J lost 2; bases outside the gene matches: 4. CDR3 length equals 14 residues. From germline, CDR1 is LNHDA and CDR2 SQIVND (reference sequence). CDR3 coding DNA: TGTGCCAGTAGTATCTCTAGGGGGCCCTACGAGCAGTACTTC. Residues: CASSISRGPYEQYF.

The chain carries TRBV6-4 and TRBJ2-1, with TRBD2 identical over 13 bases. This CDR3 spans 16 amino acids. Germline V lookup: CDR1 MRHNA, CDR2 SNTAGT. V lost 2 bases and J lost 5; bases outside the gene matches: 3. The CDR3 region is CASSDTGLAGHNEQFF. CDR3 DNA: TGTGCCAGCAGTGACACGGGACTAGCGGGGCACAATGAGCAGTTCTTC.

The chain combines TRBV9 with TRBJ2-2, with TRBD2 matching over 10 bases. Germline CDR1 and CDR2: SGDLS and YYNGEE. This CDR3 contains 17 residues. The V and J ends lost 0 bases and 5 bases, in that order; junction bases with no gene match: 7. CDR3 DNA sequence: TGTGCCAGCAGCGTAGTGGCTAGCGGGAGTGTTACCGGGGAGCTGTTTTTT. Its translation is CASSVVASGSVTGELFF.